These T cell receptor beta chains were read from a single sample in a study of blood T cell repertoires in COVID-19. The protocol was immunoSEQ multiplex PCR, while the TCRdb copy is restricted to in-frame clones and leaves out a portion. The data contain about 68,000 clones, about 86% of them singletons. The sample was peripheral blood. All receptors come from a woman aged 55-70 years with acute or convalescent COVID-19. Each CDR3 is given with its conserved first and last residue.

TRBJ2-3 15 TRBV5-4 CASSRDAGDTDTQYF
TRBJ1-1 14 TRBV18 CASSLTGGSTEAFF
TRBJ1-1 14 TRBV5-1 CASSLGQGGTEAFF
TRBJ2-3 14 TRBV7-2 CASSTGLVTDTQYF
TRBJ2-1 15 TRBV27 CASSLTGWSYNEQFF
TRBJ2-2 13 TRBV24-1 CATSDLPEGELFF
TRBJ1-2 13 TRBV5-1 CASSIGQGDGYTF
TRBJ1-2 20 TRBV5-1 CASSLGDGINRDVTPYGYTF
TRBJ1-1 14 TRBV7-9 CASSLTAESTEAFF
TRBJ1-5 15 TRBV9 CASSVFRDSNQPQHF
TRBJ2-7 14 TRBV19 CASSTRTGPYEQYF
TRBJ1-2 13 TRBV2 CASSPDINYGYTF
TRBJ2-7 15 TRBV19 CASSLSTGSAYEQYF
TRBJ2-7 20 TRBV3-1/TRBV3-2 CASSQDLPAAGGASSYEQYF
TRBJ2-1 13 TRBV7-2 CASSLGLAGEQFF
TRBJ1-1 15 TRBV25-1 CASRAPRGRYTEAFF
TRBJ1-6 14 TRBV30 CAWIGGGIGAPLHF
TRBJ2-6 17 TRBV5-1 CASSLASGGAGANVLTF
TRBJ2-1 15 TRBV6-5 CASSTLTWSYNEQFF
TRBJ1-2 12 TRBV28 CASSWTGRGYTF